This TCR beta chain was recovered during a study of shared T cell receptors in the human thymus. The junction had 8 bases not matched to a gene; V was cut back by 4 bases and J by 0 bases. This CDR3 is 17 amino acids long. In germline, CDR1 is SEHNR, CDR2 FQNEAQ (reference sequence). Assay used: immunoSEQ multiplex PCR; TCRdb lists only in-frame clones, some missing. The sample lists some 760,000 clones, approximately 85% occurring once. This same sample was also part of a study on human thymus T cells. That publication notes: Each of the donors was a healthy Finnish infant who was undergoing open corrective cardiac surgery for congenital heart defects. It looked as if thymic and blood repertoires used V and J genes in a biased way. Related research found strongly overlapping thymic repertoires in unrelated individuals.

The sequence came from a girl younger than two with a congenital heart defect. The rearrangement uses TRBV7-9 and TRBJ1-2, with TRBD1 matching over 10 bases. Specimen: thymocytes. The CDR3: CASSWEGQGTSNYGYTF. In DNA form, the CDR3 reads TGTGCCAGCAGCTGGGAGGGACAGGGGACGTCTAACTATGGCTACACCTTC.